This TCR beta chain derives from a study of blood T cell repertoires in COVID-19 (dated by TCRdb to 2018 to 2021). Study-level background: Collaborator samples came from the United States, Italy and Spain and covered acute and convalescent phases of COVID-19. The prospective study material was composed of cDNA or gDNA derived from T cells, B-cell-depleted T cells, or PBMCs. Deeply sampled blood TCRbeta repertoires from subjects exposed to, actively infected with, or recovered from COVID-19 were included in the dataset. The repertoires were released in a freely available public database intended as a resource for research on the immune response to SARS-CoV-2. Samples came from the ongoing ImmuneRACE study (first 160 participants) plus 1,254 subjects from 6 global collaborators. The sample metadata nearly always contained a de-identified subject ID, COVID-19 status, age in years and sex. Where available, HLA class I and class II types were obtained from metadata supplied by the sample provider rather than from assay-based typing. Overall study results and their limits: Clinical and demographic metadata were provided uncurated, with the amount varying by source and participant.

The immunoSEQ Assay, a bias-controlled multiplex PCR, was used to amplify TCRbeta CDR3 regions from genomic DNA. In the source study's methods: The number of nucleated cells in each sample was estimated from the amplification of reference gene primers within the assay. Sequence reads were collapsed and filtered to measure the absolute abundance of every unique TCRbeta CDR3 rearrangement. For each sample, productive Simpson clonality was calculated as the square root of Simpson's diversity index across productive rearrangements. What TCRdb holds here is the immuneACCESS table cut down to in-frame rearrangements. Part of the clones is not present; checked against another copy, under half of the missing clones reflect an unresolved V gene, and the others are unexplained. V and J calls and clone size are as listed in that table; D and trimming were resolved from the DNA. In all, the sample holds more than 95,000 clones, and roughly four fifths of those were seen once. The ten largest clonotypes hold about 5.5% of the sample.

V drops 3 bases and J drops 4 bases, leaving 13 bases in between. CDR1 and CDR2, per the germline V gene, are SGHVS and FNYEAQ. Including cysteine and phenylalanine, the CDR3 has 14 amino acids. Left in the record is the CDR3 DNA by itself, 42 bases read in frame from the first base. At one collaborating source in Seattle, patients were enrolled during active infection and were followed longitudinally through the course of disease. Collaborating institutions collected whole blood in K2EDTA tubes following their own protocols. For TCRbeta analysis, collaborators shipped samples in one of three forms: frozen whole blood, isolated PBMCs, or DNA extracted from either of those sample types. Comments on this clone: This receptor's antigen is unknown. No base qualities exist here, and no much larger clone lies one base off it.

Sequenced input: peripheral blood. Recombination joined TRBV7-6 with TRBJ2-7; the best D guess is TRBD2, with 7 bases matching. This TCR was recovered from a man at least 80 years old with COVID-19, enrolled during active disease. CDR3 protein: CASSLPGEGYEQYF. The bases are TGTGCCAGCAGCTTGCCAGGGGAGGGGTACGAGCAGTACTTC.